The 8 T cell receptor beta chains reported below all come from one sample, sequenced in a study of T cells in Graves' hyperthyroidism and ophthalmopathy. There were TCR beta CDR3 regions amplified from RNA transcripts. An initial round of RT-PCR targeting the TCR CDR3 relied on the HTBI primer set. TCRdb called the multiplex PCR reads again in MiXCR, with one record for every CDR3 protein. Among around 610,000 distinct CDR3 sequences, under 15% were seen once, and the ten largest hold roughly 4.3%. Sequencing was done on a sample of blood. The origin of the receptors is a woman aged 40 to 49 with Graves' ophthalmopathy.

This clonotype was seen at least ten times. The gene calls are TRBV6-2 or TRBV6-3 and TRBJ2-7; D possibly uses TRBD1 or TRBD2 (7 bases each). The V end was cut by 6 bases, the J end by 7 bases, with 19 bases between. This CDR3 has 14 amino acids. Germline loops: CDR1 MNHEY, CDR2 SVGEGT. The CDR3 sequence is CASRSQGGRGEQYF. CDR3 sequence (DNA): TGTGCCAGCAGATCTCAGGGGGGGAGAGGGGAGCAGTACTTC.

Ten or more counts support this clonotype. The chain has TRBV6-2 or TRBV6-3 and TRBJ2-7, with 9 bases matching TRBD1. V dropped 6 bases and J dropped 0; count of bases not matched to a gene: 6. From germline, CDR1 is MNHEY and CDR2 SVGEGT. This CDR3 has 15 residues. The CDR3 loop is CASRTGTGPSYEQYF. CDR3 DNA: TGTGCCAGCAGGACCGGGACAGGGCCCTCCTACGAGCAGTACTTC.

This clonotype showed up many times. The CDR3 DNA follows: TGTGCCAGCAGTTTACGCGGGAATTCACCCCTCCACTTT. Translation gives CASSLRGNSPLHF. This chain connects TRBV12-3 or TRBV12-4 to TRBJ1-6; D remains unclear. This CDR3 spans 13 amino acids. Trimming stripped 2 bases from V and 7 bases from J, with 6 bases between.

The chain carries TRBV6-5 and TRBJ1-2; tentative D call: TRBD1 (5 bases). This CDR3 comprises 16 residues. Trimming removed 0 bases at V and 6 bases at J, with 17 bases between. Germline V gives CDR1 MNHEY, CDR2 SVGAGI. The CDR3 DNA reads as TGTGCCAGCAGTTACTCGAGTTTTGCGGGGGAGAATGGCTACACCTTC. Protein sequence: CASSYSSFAGENGYTF.

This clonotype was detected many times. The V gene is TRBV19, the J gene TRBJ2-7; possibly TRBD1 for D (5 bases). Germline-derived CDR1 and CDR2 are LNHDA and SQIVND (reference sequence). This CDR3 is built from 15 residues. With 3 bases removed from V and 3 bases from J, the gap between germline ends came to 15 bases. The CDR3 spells CASSITQGTGYEQYF. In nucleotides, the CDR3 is TGTGCCAGTAGTATCACCCAGGGAACGGGCTACGAGCAGTACTTC.

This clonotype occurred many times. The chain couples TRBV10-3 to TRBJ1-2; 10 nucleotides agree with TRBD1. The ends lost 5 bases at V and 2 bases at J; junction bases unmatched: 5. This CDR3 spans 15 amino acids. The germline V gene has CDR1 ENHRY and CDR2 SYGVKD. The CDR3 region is CAISPAGQGNYGYTF. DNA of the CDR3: TGTGCCATCAGTCCGGCGGGACAGGGGAACTATGGCTACACCTTC.

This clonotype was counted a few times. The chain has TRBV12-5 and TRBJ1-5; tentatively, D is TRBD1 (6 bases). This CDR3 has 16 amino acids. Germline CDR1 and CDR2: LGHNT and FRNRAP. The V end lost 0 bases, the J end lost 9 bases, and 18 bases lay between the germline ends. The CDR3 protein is CASGLVKGTKYWPQHF. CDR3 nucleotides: TGTGCTAGTGGTTTGGTAAAAGGGACAAAATATTGGCCCCAGCATTTT.

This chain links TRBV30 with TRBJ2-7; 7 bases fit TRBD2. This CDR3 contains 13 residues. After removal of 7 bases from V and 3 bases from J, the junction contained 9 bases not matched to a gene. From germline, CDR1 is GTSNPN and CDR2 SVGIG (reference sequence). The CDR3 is CASAGTILYEQYF. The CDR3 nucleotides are TGTGCCTCCGCCGGGACTATCCTCTACGAGCAGTACTTC.